This T cell receptor (beta chain) was retrieved from a study of T cells expressing NK-cell markers. TCRdb re-called the 5' RACE reads; one entry per CDR3 protein, DNA not given. This specimen shows about 30,000 distinct CDR3 sequences; the ten leading clones hold 50% to 75%. As for this clonotype: Its antigen remains unknown.

Germline loops: CDR1 SGHRS, CDR2 YFSETQ. The CDR3 sequence is 14 residues long. Whole-study findings and limits: Four of the donors also had these clonotypes leading their CD3+CD56-NKG2C+ fraction.

Sequenced: blood T cells: a sorted CD56 or NKG2C T cell subset, CD4+ or CD8+ T cells, or bulk PBMC T cells (not recorded which). The chain employs TRBV5-1 and TRBJ2-1; no DNA is available, so the TRBD2 call from TCRdb remains unchecked. The sequence was collected from a woman aged 18 to 75 in good health. CDR3 protein: CASSRGSSSNEQFF.